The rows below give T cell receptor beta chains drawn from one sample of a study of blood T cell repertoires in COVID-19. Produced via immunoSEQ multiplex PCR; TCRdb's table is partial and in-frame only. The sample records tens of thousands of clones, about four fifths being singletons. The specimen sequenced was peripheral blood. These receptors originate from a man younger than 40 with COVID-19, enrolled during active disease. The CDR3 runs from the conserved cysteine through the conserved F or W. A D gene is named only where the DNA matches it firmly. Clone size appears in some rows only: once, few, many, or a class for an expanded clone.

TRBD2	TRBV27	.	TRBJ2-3	TGTGCCAGCACGACCGGGACTACCCCGGCCACGCAGTATTTT	CASTTGTTPATQYF
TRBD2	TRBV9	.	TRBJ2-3	TGTGCCAGCAGTGAGGGGGTTAGCGGGGCTAGCACAGATACGCAGTATTTT	CASSEGVSGASTDTQYF
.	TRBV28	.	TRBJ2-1	TGTGCCAGCAGGTCTGACAGCCAAACATCAACCCTCCCCCCCTACAATGAGCAGTTCTTC	CASRSDSQTSTLPPYNEQFF
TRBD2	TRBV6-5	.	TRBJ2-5	TGTGCCAGCAGTTACGGAAGACTAGCGGGACTGGAGACCCAGTACTTC	CASSYGRLAGLETQYF
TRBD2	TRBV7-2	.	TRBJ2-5	TGTGCCAGCAGCTTATTCCTAGCGGGGGGGCCTGGGGAGACCCAGTACTTC	CASSLFLAGGPGETQYF
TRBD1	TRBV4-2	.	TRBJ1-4	TGTGCCAGCAGCCAAGTTGGACAGGGAGAGGAAAAACTGTTTTTT	CASSQVGQGEEKLFF
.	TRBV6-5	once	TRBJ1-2	TGTGCCAGCAGCACTCGGGGTGGGGGCTACACCTTC	CASSTRGGGYTF
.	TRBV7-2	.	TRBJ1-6	TGTGCCAGCAGCTACTCTGGCAGGGATAATTCACCCCTCCACTTT	CASSYSGRDNSPLHF
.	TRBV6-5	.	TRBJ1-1	TGTGCCAGCAGTTTACCTCAGGGGAGCGGCACTGAAGCTTTCTTT	CASSLPQGSGTEAFF
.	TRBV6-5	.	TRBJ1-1	TGTGCCAGCAGTTACTCGAGTTCTGCGCTCACTGAAGCTTTCTTT	CASSYSSSALTEAFF
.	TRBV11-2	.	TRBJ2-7	TGTGCCAGCAGACAAACCGGGACTCCTTACGAGCAGTACTTC	CASRQTGTPYEQYF
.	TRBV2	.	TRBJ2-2	TGTGCCAGCACGGAGACGAACACCGGGGAGCTGTTTTTT	CASTETNTGELFF
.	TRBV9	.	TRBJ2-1	TGTGCCAGCAGCCCTACCCTGACAGGATACTCCTACAATGAGCAGTTCTTC	CASSPTLTGYSYNEQFF
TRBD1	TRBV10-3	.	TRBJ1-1	TGTGCCATCATGAGGGACAGATACACTGAAGCTTTCTTT	CAIMRDRYTEAFF
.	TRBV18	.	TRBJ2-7	TGTGCCAGCTCACCGAGGGTAAGCTCCTACGAGCAGTACTTC	CASSPRVSSYEQYF
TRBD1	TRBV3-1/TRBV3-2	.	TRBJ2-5	TGTGCCAGCAGCCAAGTCACAGGGGGCGCGTATGAGACCCAGTACTTC	CASSQVTGGAYETQYF
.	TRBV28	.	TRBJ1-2	TGTGCCAGCATCCGGGCAGGGGCCTATGGCTACACCTTC	CASIRAGAYGYTF
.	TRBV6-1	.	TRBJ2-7	TGTGCCAGCAGTGAAGCGTGGGGCTCAGGGGCCTACGAGCAGTACTTC	CASSEAWGSGAYEQYF
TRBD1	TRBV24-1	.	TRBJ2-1	TGTGCCACCAGTGATCACAGGGGGAGGAATAGCCATGAGCAGTTCTTC	CATSDHRGRNSHEQFF
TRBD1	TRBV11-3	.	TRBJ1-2	TGTGCCAGCAGCTTGACAGGGGCCTATGGCTACACCTTC	CASSLTGAYGYTF
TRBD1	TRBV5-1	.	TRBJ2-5	TGCGCCAGCAGCTTTCAGGGGGCGAACCAAGAGACCCAGTACTTC	CASSFQGANQETQYF
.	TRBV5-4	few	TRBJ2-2	TGTGCCAGCAATTGGGCGGGTGCGAACACCGGGGAGCTGTTTTTT	CASNWAGANTGELFF
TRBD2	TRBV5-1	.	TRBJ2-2	TGCGCCAGCAGCTTGGCTAGCGGGGGTGCCGGGGAGCTGTTTTTT	CASSLASGGAGELFF
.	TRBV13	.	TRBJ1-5	TGTGCCGTTCCGAGCAATCAGCCCCAGCATTTT	CAVPSNQPQHF
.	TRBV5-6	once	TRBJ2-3	TGTGCCAGCAGCTTGGCCACGGGAGTCCGCACAGATACGCAGTATTTT	CASSLATGVRTDTQYF
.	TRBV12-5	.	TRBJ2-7	TGTGCTAGTGGTTTGTCCACGTCGGAGACGGTGGTCTACGAGCAGTACTTC	CASGLSTSETVVYEQYF
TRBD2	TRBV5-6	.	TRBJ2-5	TGTGCCAGCAGCTTGGGCGGGAAGCGGGAGCTAGGAGAGACCCAGTACTTC	CASSLGGKRELGETQYF
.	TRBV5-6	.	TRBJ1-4	TGTGCCAGCAGCTTGGTCTTAAATGAAAAACTGTTTTTT	CASSLVLNEKLFF